This T cell receptor (beta chain) was identified in a study of CD8+CD57+ T cells in acquired aplastic anemia. CDR3 and TCR beta VDJ profiling relied on a genomic DNA template. TCRdb called the reads again in MiXCR, with one record for every CDR3 protein. This table holds more than 200,000 distinct CDR3 sequences, around 49% found once. The CDR3 has 17 residues. Per germline, CDR1 SGHDN and CDR2 FVKESK. Trimming took off 11 bases at V and 0 bases at J, with 20 bases between the two ends. All patients picked for sequencing had shown, by flow cytometry, an expansion of CD8+CD57+ cells. This TCR was recovered from a human donor with aplastic anemia. The V gene is TRBV14, the J gene TRBJ1-6, with a tentative D call TRBD1 (5 bases). The sequencing input was sorted CD4+, CD8+, or CD8+CD57+ T cells (not recorded which) from PBMCs. CDR3 sequence: CAWSQDWGSSYNSPLHF. The CDR3 DNA sequence: TGTGCCTGGAGCCAAGATTGGGGCAGCTCCTATAATTCACCCCTCCACTTT.